Included here is one TCR beta chain sequence, with context. This CDR3 is built from 13 residues. The V gene lost 5 bases and the J gene lost 7 bases, with 15 bases spanning the gap. Germline CDR1 reads LNHDA; CDR2 reads SQIVND (reference sequence). The data are from a study of CD8 T cells in Susac syndrome. Random hexamers were used to reverse transcribe an amount of about 0.45 to 1 ug RNA. Using its own MiXCR run on the immunoSEQ multiplex PCR reads, TCRdb lists one record per CDR3 protein. The table has approximately 130,000 distinct CDR3 sequences, around 91% seen once. Multiple sclerosis controls were treatment-naive patients with stable or active relapsing-remitting disease.

This TCR was sampled from a human donor with multiple sclerosis. Specimen: CD8+ T cells from PBMCs. The chain carries TRBV19 and TRBJ2-7; D not resolved. This CDR3 reads CASSLAWGSEQYF. DNA for the CDR3: TGTGCCAGTAGTTTGGCCTGGGGATCTGAGCAGTACTTC.